The T cell receptor beta chain under discussion was sequenced for a study of naive and memory T cell subsets. General observations from the study: A few larger clonotypes appeared in naive repertoires, especially CD8, possibly memory cells re-expressing CD45RA. Expression changes during T cell differentiation may affect RNA-based TCR counts.

The beta constant-region primer was an equimolar mix of two oligonucleotides covering TRBC1 and TRBC2. Four rounds of PCR amplified the ligated cDNA using nested alpha and beta constant-region primers plus SP2. TCRdb called the UMI-ligation and nested PCR reads again in MiXCR, with one record for every CDR3 protein. Altogether more than 120,000 distinct CDR3 sequences are present, 15% to 25% being singletons, with the ten largest covering approximately 0.63%. The CDR3 sequence is 13 residues long. Trimming cost V 7 bases and J 0 bases, with 6 bases left between them. Comment on this clonotype: What it recognizes is unknown.

CD8 T cells were positively selected from what remained after CD4 positive selection. The chain uses TRBV12-3 or TRBV12-4 and TRBJ2-2; D call uncertain. Source material: naive CD8+ T cells from blood. This clonotype originated in a human donor in good health. The chain's CDR3 is CASTPTNTGELFF. The CDR3 DNA is TGTGCCAGCACCCCAACGAACACCGGGGAGCTGTTTTTT.